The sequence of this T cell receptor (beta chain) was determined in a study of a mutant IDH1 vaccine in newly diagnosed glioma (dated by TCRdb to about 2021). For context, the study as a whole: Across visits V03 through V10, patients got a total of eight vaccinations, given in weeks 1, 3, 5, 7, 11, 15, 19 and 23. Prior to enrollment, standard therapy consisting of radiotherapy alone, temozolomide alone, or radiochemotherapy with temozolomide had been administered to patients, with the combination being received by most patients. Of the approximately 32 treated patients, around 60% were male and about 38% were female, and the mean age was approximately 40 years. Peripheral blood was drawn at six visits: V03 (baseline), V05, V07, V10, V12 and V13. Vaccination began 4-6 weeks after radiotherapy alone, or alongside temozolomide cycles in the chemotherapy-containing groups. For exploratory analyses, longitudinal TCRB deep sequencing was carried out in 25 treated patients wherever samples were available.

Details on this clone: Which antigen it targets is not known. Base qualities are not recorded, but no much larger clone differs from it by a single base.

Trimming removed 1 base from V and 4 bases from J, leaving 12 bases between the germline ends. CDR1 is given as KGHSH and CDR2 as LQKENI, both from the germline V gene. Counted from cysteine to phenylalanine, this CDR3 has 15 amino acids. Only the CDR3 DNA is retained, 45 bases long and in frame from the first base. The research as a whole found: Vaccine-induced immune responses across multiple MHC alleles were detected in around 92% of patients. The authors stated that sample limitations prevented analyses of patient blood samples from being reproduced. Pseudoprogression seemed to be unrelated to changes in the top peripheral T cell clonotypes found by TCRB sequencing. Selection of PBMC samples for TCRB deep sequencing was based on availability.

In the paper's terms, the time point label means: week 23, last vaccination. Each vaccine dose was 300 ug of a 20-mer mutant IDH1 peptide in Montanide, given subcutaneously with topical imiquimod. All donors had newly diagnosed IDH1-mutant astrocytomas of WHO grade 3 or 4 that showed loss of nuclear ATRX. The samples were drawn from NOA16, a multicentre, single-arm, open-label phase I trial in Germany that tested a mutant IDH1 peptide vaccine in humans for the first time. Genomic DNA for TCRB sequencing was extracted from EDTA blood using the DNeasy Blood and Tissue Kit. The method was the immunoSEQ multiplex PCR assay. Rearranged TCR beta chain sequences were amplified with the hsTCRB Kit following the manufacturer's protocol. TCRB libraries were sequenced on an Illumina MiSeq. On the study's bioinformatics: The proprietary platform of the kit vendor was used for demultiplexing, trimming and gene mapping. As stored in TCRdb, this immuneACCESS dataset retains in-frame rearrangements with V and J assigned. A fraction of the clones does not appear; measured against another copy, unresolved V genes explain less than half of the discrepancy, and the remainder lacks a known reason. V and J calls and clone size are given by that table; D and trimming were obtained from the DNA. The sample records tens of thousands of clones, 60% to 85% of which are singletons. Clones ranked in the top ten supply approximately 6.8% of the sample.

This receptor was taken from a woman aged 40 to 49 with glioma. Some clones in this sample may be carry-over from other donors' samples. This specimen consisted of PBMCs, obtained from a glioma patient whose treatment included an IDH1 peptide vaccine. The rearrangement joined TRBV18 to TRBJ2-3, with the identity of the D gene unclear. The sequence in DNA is TGTGCCAGCTCACCACGGGCAGGATTGGCAGATACGCAGTATTTT. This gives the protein CASSPRAGLADTQYF.